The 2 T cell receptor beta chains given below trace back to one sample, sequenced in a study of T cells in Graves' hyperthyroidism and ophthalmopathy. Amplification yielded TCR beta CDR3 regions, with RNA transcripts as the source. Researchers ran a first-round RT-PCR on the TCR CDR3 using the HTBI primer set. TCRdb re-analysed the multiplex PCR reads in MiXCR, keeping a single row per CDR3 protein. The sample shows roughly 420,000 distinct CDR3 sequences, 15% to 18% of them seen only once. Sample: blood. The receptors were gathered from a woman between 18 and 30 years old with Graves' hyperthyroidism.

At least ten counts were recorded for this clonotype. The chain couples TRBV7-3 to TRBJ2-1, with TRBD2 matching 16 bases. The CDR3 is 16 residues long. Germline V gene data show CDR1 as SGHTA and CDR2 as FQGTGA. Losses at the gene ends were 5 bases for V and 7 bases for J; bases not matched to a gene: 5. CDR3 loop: CASSQGLAGGRNEQFF. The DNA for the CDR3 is TGTGCCAGCAGCCAGGGACTAGCGGGGGGGAGGAATGAGCAGTTCTTC. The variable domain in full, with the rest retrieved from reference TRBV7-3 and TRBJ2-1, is GAGVSQTPSNKVTEKGKYVELRCDPISGHTALYWYRQSLGQGPEFLIYFQGTGAADDSGLPNDRFFAVRPEGSVSTLKIQRTERGDSAVYLCASSQGLAGGRNEQFFGPGTRLTVL.

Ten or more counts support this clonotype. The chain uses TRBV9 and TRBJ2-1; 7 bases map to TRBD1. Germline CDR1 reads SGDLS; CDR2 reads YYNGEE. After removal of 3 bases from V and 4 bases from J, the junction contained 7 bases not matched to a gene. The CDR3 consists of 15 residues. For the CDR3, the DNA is TGTGCCAGCAGCGGACAGGGCGAAGGATACAATGAGCAGTTCTTC. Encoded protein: CASSGQGEGYNEQFF.